One and the same sample provided the 3 T cell receptor beta chains below, sequenced in a study of CD8+CD57+ T cells in acquired aplastic anemia. Genomic DNA constituted the template upon which TCR beta VDJ and CDR3 profiling was performed. TCRdb reprocessed the reads via MiXCR and lists one record per CDR3 protein. This sample yields around 430,000 distinct CDR3 sequences, of which about a third are seen a single time; roughly 0.8% belongs to the top ten. Sequencing involved patients with CD8+CD57+ cell expansion previously shown by flow cytometry. The sequenced sample was sorted CD4+, CD8+, or CD8+CD57+ T cells (not recorded which) from PBMCs. The receptors shown here come from a human donor with aplastic anemia.

The chain joins TRBV19 to TRBJ2-2; TRBD2 matches at 14 bases. The length of the CDR3 is 20 residues. CDR1 is LNHDA, CDR2 SQIVND, per germline (reference sequence). Germline trimming cut 5 bases from V and 2 bases from J; bases unmatched to any gene: 13. This CDR3 is CASSHSTGLAGGQNTGELFF. In nucleotides, the CDR3 is TGTGCCAGTAGTCACTCTACAGGACTAGCGGGGGGACAAAACACCGGGGAGCTGTTTTTT.

The chain links TRBV2 to TRBJ1-2; possibly TRBD1 for D (5 bases). The CDR3 runs to 15 residues. The germline V and J ends were trimmed by 6 bases and 4 bases, with 18 bases remaining between them. The V gene's germline CDR1 is SNHLY and CDR2 FYNNEI. This CDR3 reads CASSPPGGVAYGYTF. Here the CDR3 DNA reads TGTGCCAGCAGCCCGCCGGGGGGGGTGGCCTATGGCTACACCTTC. Supplemented by reference TRBV2 and TRBJ1-2, the full variable domain reads EPEVTQTPSHQVTQMGQEVILRCVPISNHLYFYWYRQILGQKVEFLVSFYNNEISEKSEIFDDQFSVERPDGSNFTLKIRSTKLEDSAMYFCASSPPGGVAYGYTFGSGTRLTVV.

This clonotype was seen more than once but under ten times. The V call is TRBV12-5, the J call TRBJ2-7; D is possibly TRBD2 (5 bases). In germline, CDR1 is LGHNT, CDR2 FRNRAP. V was pared by 0 bases and J by 0 bases, with 6 bases between. This CDR3 region has 14 residues. Here the CDR3 DNA reads TGTGCTAGTGGTTTGGTGGCGGGCTCCTACGAGCAGTACTTC. Its protein product is CASGLVAGSYEQYF.